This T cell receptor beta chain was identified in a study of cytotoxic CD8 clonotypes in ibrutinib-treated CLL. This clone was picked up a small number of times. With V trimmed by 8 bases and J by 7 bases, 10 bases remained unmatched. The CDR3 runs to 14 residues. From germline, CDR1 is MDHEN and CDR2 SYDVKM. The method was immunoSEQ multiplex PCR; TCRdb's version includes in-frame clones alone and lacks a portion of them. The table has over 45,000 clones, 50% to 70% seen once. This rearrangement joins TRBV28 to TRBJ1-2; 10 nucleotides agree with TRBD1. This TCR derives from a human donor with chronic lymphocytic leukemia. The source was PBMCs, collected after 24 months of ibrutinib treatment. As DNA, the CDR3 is TGTGCCAGCGACCCTCGAGGGACAGGGGTTGGCTACACCTTC. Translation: CASDPRGTGVGYTF.